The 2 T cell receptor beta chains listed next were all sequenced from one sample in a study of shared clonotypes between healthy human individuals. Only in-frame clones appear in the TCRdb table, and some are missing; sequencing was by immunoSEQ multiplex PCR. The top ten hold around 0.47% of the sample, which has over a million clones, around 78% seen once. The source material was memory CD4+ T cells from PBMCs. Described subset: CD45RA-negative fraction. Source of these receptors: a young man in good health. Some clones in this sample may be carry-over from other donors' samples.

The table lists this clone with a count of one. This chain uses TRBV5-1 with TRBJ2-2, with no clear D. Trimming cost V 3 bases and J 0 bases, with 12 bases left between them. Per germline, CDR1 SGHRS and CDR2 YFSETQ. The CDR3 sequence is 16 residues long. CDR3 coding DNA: TGCGCCAGCAGCTCTGACCGCCTGGCGAACACCGGGGAGCTGTTTTTT. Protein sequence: CASSSDRLANTGELFF.

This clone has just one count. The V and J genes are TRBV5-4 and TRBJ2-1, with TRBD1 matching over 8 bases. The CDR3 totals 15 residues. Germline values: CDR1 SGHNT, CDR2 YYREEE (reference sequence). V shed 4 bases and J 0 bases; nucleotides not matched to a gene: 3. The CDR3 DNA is TGTGCCAGCAGCGCGACAGGGGACTCCTACAATGAGCAGTTCTTC. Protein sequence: CASSATGDSYNEQFF.